This T cell receptor (beta chain) stems from a study of CD8 T cells in ankylosing spondylitis. The study, taken as a whole, reports: What appeared characteristic of ankylosing spondylitis blood was a TCR beta motif of under 10 highly homologous variants.

V was pared by 4 bases and J by 4 bases, with 15 bases between. This CDR3 region has 15 residues. From germline, CDR1 is SGDLS and CDR2 YYNGEE. Remarks on this clonotype: Antigen unknown.

TCRdb re-called the 5' RACE reads through MiXCR, storing one row per CDR3 protein. The sample consists of hundreds of thousands of distinct CDR3 sequences, roughly 15% of them appearing once. Sequencing input: blood, either unsorted or a sorted T cell fraction (not recorded which). This TCR came from a male donor with ankylosing spondylitis. The rearrangement uses TRBV9 and TRBJ1-5, with D possibly being TRBD1 (6 bases). The CDR3 bases are TGTGCCAGCAGCCCCAGGGAAGGGGGAAATCAGCCCCAGCATTTT. It translates to CASSPREGGNQPQHF. The whole variable domain, remainder taken from reference TRBV9 and TRBJ1-5, is DSGVTQTPKHLITATGQRVTLRCSPRSGDLSVYWYQQSLDQGLQFLIQYYNGEERAKGNILERFSAQQFPDLHSELNLSSLELGDSALYFCASSPREGGNQPQHFGDGTRLSIL.